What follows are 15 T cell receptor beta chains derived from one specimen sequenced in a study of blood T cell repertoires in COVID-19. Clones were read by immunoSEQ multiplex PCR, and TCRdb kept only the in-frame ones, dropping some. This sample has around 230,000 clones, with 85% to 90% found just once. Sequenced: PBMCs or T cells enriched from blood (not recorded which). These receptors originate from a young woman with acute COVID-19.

CDR3 sequence: CASSPGTGGYGTDTQYF. The CDR3 DNA sequence: TGTGCCAGCAGCCCCGGGACAGGGGGCTACGGCACAGATACGCAGTATTTT. The genes are TRBV5-6 and TRBJ2-3; 12 nucleotides line up with TRBD1. This CDR3 comprises 17 residues. Trimming took 4 bases from V and 1 from J; bases not matched to a gene: 7. In germline, CDR1 is SGHDT, CDR2 YYEEEE.

CDR3 in amino acids: CASSRGQLTDTQYF. The CDR3 region has the DNA TGTGCCAGTTCCCGAGGGCAGCTCACAGATACGCAGTATTTT. J is TRBJ2-3 and V is TRBV6-5, with D perhaps matching TRBD2 (5 bases). The ends were cut back, 9 bases at V and 2 bases at J, with 15 bases in the middle. This CDR3 comprises 14 residues. The germline CDR1 and CDR2 sequences are MNHEY and SVGAGI.

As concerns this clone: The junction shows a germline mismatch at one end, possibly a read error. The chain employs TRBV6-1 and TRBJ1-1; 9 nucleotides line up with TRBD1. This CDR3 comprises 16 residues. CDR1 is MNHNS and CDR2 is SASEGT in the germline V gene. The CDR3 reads CASREGGGQGDTEAFF. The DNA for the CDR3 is TGTGCCAGCAGGGAAGGTGGGGGACAGGGAGACACTGAAGCTTTCTTT.

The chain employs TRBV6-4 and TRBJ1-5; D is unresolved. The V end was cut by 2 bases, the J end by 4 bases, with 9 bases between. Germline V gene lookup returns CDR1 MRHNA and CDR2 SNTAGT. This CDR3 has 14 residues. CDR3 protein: CASSDLPGNQPQHF. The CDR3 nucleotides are TGTGCCAGCAGTGACCTTCCGGGGAATCAGCCCCAGCATTTT.

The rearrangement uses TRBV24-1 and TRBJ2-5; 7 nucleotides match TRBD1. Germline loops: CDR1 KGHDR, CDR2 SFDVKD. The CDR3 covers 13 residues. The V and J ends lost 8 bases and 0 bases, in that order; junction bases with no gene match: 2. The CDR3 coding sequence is TGTGCCACCAAGGACAGGTACCAAGAGACCCAGTACTTC. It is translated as CATKDRYQETQYF.

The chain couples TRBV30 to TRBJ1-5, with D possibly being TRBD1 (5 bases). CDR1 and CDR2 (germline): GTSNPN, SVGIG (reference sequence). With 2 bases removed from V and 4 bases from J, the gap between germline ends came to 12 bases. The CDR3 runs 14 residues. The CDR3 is CAWSKGSENQPQHF. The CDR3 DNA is TGTGCCTGGAGTAAGGGGTCGGAGAATCAGCCCCAGCATTTT.

The CDR3 sequence: CASTRPTNTGELFF. CDR3 nucleotide sequence: TGTGCCAGTACGAGGCCAACGAACACCGGGGAGCTGTTTTTT. V is TRBV19 and J is TRBJ2-2, with D unresolved. Germline V gene lookup returns CDR1 LNHDA and CDR2 SQIVND (reference sequence). Trimming removed 7 bases from V and 0 bases from J, with 9 bases in between. This CDR3 spans 14 amino acids.

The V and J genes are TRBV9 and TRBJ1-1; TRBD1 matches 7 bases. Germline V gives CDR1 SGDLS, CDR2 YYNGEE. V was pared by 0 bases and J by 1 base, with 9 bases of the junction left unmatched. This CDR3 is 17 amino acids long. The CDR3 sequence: CASSVEGQLSGNTEAFF. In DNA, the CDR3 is TGTGCCAGCAGCGTAGAGGGACAGTTAAGCGGGAACACTGAAGCTTTCTTT.

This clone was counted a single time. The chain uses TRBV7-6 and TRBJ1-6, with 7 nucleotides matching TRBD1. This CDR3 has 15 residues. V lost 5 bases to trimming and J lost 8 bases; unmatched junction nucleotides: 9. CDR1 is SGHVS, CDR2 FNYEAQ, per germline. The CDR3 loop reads CASSANRGRDSPLHF. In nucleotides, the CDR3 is TGTGCCAGCAGCGCCAACAGGGGAAGGGATTCACCCCTCCACTTT.

CDR3 sequence reads: CASSPDRAGNTIYF. The CDR3 DNA reads TGTGCCAGCAGCCCAGACAGGGCTGGAAACACCATATATTTT. The chain couples TRBV11-3 to TRBJ1-3; TRBD1 aligns across 7 bases. The CDR3 consists of 14 residues. V trimming: 5 bases; J trimming: 2 bases; junction bases outside the gene matches: 3. Germline CDR1 SGHNT, CDR2 YENEEA.

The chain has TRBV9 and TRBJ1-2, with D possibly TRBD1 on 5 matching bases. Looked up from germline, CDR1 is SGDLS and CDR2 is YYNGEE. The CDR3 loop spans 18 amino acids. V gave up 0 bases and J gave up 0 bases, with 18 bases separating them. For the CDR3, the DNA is TGTGCCAGCAGCGTAGGTCTTTCAGGGCCAGAAGCTAACTATGGCTACACCTTC. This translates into CASSVGLSGPEANYGYTF.

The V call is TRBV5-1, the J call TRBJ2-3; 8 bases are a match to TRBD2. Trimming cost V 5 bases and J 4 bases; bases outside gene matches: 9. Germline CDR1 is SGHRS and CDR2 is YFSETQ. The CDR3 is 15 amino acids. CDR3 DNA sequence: TGCGCCAGCAGTCCCGCCCGGGGGGGGCCAGATACGCAGTATTTT. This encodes CASSPARGGPDTQYF.

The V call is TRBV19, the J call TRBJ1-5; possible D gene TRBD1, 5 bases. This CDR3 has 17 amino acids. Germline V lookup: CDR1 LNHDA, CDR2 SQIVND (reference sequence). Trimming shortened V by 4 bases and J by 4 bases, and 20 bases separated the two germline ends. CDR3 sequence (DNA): TGTGCCAGTAGTAAGATTCGGGACGGAGGGCTTAATCAGCCCCAGCATTTT. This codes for CASSKIRDGGLNQPQHF.

As DNA, the CDR3 is TGTGCCAGCAGCTTAGGGATATCAGGGGGGAGAACCGGGGAGCTGTTTTTT. It encodes CASSLGISGGRTGELFF. The chain joins TRBV7-2 to TRBJ2-2, with D tentatively TRBD1 (7 bases). The germline gives CDR1 SGHTA, CDR2 FQGNSA. The CDR3 has 17 amino acids. Deletions cut 1 base from V and 5 bases from J, with 17 bases between.

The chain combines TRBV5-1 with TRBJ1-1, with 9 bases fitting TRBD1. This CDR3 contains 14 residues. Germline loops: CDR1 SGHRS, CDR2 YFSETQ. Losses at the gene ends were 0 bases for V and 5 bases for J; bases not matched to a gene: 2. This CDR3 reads CASSLEGTGTEAFF. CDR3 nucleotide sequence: TGCGCCAGCAGCTTGGAAGGGACAGGGACTGAAGCTTTCTTT.